This T cell receptor beta chain was recovered during a study of neurological immune-mediated disorders. MiXCR, run by TCRdb on the 5' RACE reads, gives a single entry per CDR3 protein. Among about 35,000 distinct CDR3 sequences, 3.8% were seen once, and the ten largest hold more than 2%. The study, taken as a whole, reports: HTLV-1-associated myelopathy had the most TCR clonal expansion, whereas multiple sclerosis had the least (lower than in healthy controls).

This CDR3 contains 12 residues. Trimming took 8 bases from V and 0 from J, leaving 7 bases between them. In its sample, this clonotype was seen many times. What it recognizes is unknown. The clonotype originates from a man between 25 and 39 years old with multiple sclerosis. V and J are TRBV12-3 or TRBV12-4 and TRBJ1-1; unclear D gene. The sequenced sample was PBMCs. As DNA, the CDR3 is TGTGCCAGCGGACGATTGAACACTGAAGCTTTCTTT. Protein: CASGRLNTEAFF.